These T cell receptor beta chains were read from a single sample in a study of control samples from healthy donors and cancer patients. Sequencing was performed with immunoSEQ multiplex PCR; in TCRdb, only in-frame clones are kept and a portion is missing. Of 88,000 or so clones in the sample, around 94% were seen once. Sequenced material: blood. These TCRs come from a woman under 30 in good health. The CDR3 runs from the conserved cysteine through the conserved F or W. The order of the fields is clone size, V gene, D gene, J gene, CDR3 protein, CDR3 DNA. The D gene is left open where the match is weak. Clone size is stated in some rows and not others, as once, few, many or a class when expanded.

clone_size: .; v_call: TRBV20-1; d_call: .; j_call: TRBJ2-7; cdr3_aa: CSAGGRYEQYF; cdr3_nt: TGCAGTGCCGGGGGGCGATACGAGCAGTACTTC
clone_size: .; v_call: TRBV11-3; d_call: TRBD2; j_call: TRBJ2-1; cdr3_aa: CASSDSGVLYNEQFF; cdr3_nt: TGTGCCAGCAGTGATAGCGGGGTTCTATACAATGAGCAGTTCTTC
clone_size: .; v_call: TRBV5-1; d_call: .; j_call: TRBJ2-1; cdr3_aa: CASSSGFSEQFF; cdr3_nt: TGCGCCAGCAGCTCAGGGTTTTCCGAGCAGTTCTTC
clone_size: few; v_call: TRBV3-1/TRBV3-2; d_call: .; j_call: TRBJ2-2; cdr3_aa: CASRTKTSTGELFF; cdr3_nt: TGTGCCAGCAGGACCAAGACTAGCACCGGGGAGCTGTTTTTT
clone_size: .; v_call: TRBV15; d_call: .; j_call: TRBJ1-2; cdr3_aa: CATSRGGLGGLNYGYTF; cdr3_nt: TGTGCCACCAGCAGAGGGGGCCTGGGGGGCCTAAACTATGGCTACACCTTC
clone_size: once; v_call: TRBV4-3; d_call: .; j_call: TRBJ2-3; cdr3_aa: CASSPGMADTQYF; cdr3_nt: TGCGCCAGCAGTCCCGGGATGGCAGATACGCAGTATTTT
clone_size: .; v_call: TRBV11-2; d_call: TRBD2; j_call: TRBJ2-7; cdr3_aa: CASSLRLADRTNTYEQYF; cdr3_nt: TGTGCCAGCAGCCTGCGACTAGCGGATAGAACAAATACCTACGAGCAGTACTTC
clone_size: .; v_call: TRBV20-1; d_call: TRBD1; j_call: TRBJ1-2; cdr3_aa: CSARDRDGYTF; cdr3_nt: TGCAGTGCTAGGGACAGGGACGGCTACACCTTC
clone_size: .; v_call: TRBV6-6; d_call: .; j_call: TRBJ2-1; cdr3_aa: CASSYLNGIGDEQFF; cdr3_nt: TGTGCCAGCAGTTACTTAAACGGCATCGGCGATGAGCAGTTCTTC
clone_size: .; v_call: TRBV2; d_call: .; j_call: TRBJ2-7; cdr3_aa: CASSSPGDEQYF; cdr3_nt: TGTGCCAGCAGTAGCCCCGGAGACGAGCAGTACTTC
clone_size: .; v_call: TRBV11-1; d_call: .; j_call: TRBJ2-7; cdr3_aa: CASSATTTREQYF; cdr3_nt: TGTGCCAGCAGCGCTACGACAACCCGGGAGCAGTACTTC
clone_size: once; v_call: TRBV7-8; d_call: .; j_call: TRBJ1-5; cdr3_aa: CASSLTALPREPQHF; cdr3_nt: TGTGCCAGCAGCTTAACCGCGCTTCCCCGGGAGCCCCAGCATTTT
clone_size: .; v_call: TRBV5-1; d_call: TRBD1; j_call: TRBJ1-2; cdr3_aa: CASNGQGREWWGYTF; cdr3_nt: TGCGCCAGCAACGGACAGGGAAGAGAGTGGTGGGGCTACACCTTC
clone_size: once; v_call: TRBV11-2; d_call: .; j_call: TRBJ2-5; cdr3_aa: CASIFGTPGAGTQYF; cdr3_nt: TGTGCCAGCATCTTCGGCACCCCGGGGGCCGGGACCCAGTACTTC
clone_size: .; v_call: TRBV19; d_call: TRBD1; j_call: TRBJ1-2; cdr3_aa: CASSIGGTEANYGYTF; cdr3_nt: TGTGCCAGTAGTATTGGGGGGACAGAAGCTAACTATGGCTACACCTTC
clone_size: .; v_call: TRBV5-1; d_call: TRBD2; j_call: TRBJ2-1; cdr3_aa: CASSLAERGTDNEQFF; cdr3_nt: TGCGCCAGCAGCTTGGCCGAGCGGGGGACCGACAATGAGCAGTTCTTC
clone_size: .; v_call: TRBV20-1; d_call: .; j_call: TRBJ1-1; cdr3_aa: CSASKPRQTNTEAFF; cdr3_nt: TGCAGTGCTAGTAAGCCGCGTCAGACGAACACTGAAGCTTTCTTT